This record looks at one TCR beta chain sequence and its context. This entry belongs to a study of T cell responses to AZD1222 COVID-19 vaccine. The CDR3 sequence is 14 residues long. The repertoire was sequenced with immunoSEQ multiplex PCR; TCRdb's copy has only in-frame clones and lacks some. The table records 150,000 to 200,000 clones, about 92% of them present only once. The V gene is TRBV21-1, the J gene TRBJ1-1; TRBD1 is taken as the D call from the table, unchecked against the DNA. TRBV21-1 constitutes a pseudogene. The starting material was peripheral blood, obtained 28 days after the second dose of the MenACWY control vaccine. The source of this sequence is an adult who received the MenACWY meningococcal vaccine as a control. CDR3 amino acids: CASSKVTDNTEAFF. The CDR3 DNA sequence: TGTGCCAGCAGCAAAGTAACAGACAACACTGAAGCTTTCTTT.